The 4 T cell receptor beta chains given below trace back to one sample, sequenced in a study of control samples from healthy donors and cancer patients. Assay used: immunoSEQ multiplex PCR; TCRdb lists only in-frame clones, some missing. The sample consists of 190,000 or so clones, just under 95% of them appearing once. The specimen was blood. The receptors come from a young man in good health.

The chain joins TRBV9 to TRBJ2-3, with 11 bases matching TRBD2. CDR3 length: 15 residues. CDR1 is SGDLS, CDR2 YYNGEE, per germline. V lost 0 bases and J lost 7; bases outside the gene matches: 4. This chain's CDR3 is CASSVVGTSGNTQYF. The CDR3 DNA reads TGTGCCAGCAGCGTAGTAGGGACTAGCGGTAATACGCAGTATTTT.

The V gene is TRBV9, the J gene TRBJ1-2; TRBD1 matches at 7 bases. The CDR3 is 17 amino acids. In germline, CDR1 is SGDLS, CDR2 YYNGEE. After removal of 4 bases from V and 1 base from J, the junction contained 13 bases not matched to a gene. CDR3 in DNA: TGTGCCAGCAGCCCTAGGACAGGCCTACTTTATAACTATGGCTACACCTTC. Its translation is CASSPRTGLLYNYGYTF.

V gene TRBV7-2 combines with J gene TRBJ2-3; D gene uncertain. Deletions cut 4 bases from V and 1 base from J, with 9 bases between. The CDR3 sequence is 14 residues long. The V gene's germline CDR1 is SGHTA and CDR2 FQGNSA. The DNA of the CDR3 is TGTGCCAGCAGCTCAGGCGGACGCACAGATACGCAGTATTTT. This encodes CASSSGGRTDTQYF. Full variable domain (outside the CDR3, taken from reference TRBV7-2 and TRBJ2-3): GAGVSQSPSNKVTEKGKDVELRCDPISGHTALYWYRQSLGQGLEFLIYFQGNSAPDKSGLPSDRFSAERTGGSVSTLTIQRTQQEDSAVYLCASSSGGRTDTQYFGPGTRLTVL.

The chain couples TRBV9 to TRBJ1-1; no clear D gene. The V gene lost 4 bases and the J gene lost 0 bases, with 16 bases spanning the gap. The germline CDR1 and CDR2 sequences are SGDLS and YYNGEE. This CDR3 spans 16 amino acids. The CDR3 loop is CASSPQGPIMNTEAFF. As DNA, the CDR3 is TGTGCCAGCAGCCCCCAAGGACCGATCATGAACACTGAAGCTTTCTTT.